Listed here are 7 T cell receptor beta chains from one sample, sequenced in a study of T cells after posttransplantation cyclophosphamide. Sequencing was performed with immunoSEQ multiplex PCR; in TCRdb, only in-frame clones are kept and a portion is missing. Recorded here are about 36,000 clones, none singletons. Sequencing was performed on PBMCs. The receptors shown here come from a girl aged 10 to 17 in good health, CMV-negative, and a related stem cell transplant donor.

This clone occurred many times. V gene TRBV7-2 combines with J gene TRBJ2-1; possibly TRBD1 for D (5 bases). From germline, CDR1 is SGHTA and CDR2 FQGNSA. The CDR3 sequence is 15 residues long. V was shortened by 3 bases and J by 1 base, with 10 bases between the two germline ends. CDR3 sequence: CASSFRRQSYNEQFF. The CDR3 DNA follows: TGTGCCAGCAGCTTCCGGCGACAGTCCTACAATGAGCAGTTCTTC.

This clone was counted at least ten times. The chain links TRBV5-8 to TRBJ2-3; the D gene is possibly TRBD2 (6 bases). This CDR3 region has 15 residues. V was cut by 3 bases and J by 4 bases, with 15 bases left in between. CDR1 and CDR2 (germline): SGHTS, YDEGEE. The CDR3 reads CASSSLTSLADTQYF. The CDR3 DNA follows: TGTGCCAGCAGCTCCCTGACTAGTCTGGCAGATACGCAGTATTTT.

This clone was recorded many times. This chain uses TRBV9 with TRBJ1-4; D call uncertain. In germline, CDR1 is SGDLS, CDR2 YYNGEE. This CDR3 comprises 15 residues. V lost 1 base to trimming and J lost 1 base, with 8 bases between them. The CDR3 DNA reads as TGTGCCAGCAGCGTAACGGAGGGAACTAATGAAAAACTGTTTTTT. Encoded protein: CASSVTEGTNEKLFF. The full variable domain, rest sourced from reference TRBV9 and TRBJ1-4, is DSGVTQTPKHLITATGQRVTLRCSPRSGDLSVYWYQQSLDQGLQFLIQYYNGEERAKGNILERFSAQQFPDLHSELNLSSLELGDSALYFCASSVTEGTNEKLFFGSGTQLSVL.

In this sample, this clone turned up a few times. An end of the junction does not agree with germline; a read error may underlie this. The chain links TRBV5-1 to TRBJ1-2; D is perhaps TRBD1 (5 bases). Germline CDR1 is SGHRS and CDR2 is YFSETQ. The CDR3 length is 15 residues. Written as DNA, the CDR3 is TGCGCCAGCAGCTTGGGTTTAGCCGGTCCTTGGGGCTACTCCTTC. Translation gives CASSLGLAGPWGYSF.

This clone was detected a few times. The V call is TRBV7-9, the J call TRBJ2-7, with a possible D match to TRBD2 (5 bases). With 1 base removed from V and 6 bases from J, the gap between germline ends came to 16 bases. Germline V gives CDR1 SEHNR, CDR2 FQNEAQ (reference sequence). The CDR3 is made up of 15 amino acids. The CDR3: CASSLEISPGSEQYF. In nucleotides, the CDR3 is TGTGCCAGCAGCTTAGAGATCAGTCCGGGGTCCGAGCAGTACTTC. Supplemented by reference TRBV7-9 and TRBJ2-7, the full variable domain reads DTGVSQNPRHKITKRGQNVTFRCDPISEHNRLYWYRQTLGQGPEFLTYFQNEAQLEKSRLLSDRFSAERPKGSFSTLEIQRTEQGDSAMYLCASSLEISPGSEQYFGPGTRLTVT.

This clone was counted at least ten times. The chain employs TRBV7-9 and TRBJ2-1; 11 positions agree with TRBD1. V shed 1 base, J shed 7 bases, and the junction held 9 bases outside the gene matches. The CDR3 is 17 residues long. Germline CDR1 is SEHNR and CDR2 is FQNEAQ (reference sequence). CDR3 in DNA: TGTGCCAGCAGCTTAGTGGCCGGACAGGGGGCGCGGAATGAGCAGTTCTTC. Amino acids: CASSLVAGQGARNEQFF.

The chain joins TRBV7-3 to TRBJ2-1; 7 nucleotides line up with TRBD1. The CDR3 sequence is 15 residues long. Losses at the gene ends were 2 bases for V and 6 bases for J; bases not matched to a gene: 7. In germline, CDR1 is SGHTA, CDR2 FQGTGA. The CDR3 DNA sequence: TGTGCCAGCAGCTTACCTGGACAGGTGGGCAATGAGCAGTTCTTC. Translating it yields CASSLPGQVGNEQFF.